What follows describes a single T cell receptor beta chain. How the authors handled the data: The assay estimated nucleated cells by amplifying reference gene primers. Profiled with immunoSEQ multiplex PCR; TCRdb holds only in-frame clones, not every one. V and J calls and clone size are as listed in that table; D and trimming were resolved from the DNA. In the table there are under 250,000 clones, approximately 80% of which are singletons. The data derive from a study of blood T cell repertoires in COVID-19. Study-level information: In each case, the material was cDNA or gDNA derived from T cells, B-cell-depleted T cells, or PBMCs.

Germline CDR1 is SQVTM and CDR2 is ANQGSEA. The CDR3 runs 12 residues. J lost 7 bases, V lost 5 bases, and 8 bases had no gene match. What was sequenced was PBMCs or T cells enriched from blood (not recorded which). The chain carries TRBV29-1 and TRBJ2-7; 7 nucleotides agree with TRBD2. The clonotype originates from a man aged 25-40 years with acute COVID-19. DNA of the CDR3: TGCAGCGTTACCCCCGGGACTACTGAGCAGTACTTC. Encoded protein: CSVTPGTTEQYF.